The 20 T cell receptor beta chains below were found in one sample sequenced in a study of OX40 agonist ivuxolimab in advanced cancers. Repertoires were generated with immunoSEQ multiplex PCR, while TCRdb's copy carries only in-frame clones and drops some. The sample records about 25,000 clones, 70% to 90% being singletons. The sequencing used CD4+ or CD8+ T cells sorted from blood, collected in a trial of the OX40 agonist ivuxolimab. These receptors came from an adult with an advanced solid tumor such as melanoma, head and neck, liver or kidney cancer.

In its sample, this clone was seen once. The rearrangement uses TRBV7-6 and TRBJ2-3, with 12 bases matching TRBD2. The CDR3 length is 18 residues. Germline V CDR1 and CDR2: SGHVS, FNYEAQ. V gave up 2 bases and J gave up 1 base; unmatched junction bases: 7. The CDR3 coding sequence is TGTGCCAGCAGCTTATCTAGCGGGAGGGCCTGGGGCACAGATACGCAGTATTTT. This translates into CASSLSSGRAWGTDTQYF.

This clone was counted a few times. The J gene is TRBJ2-1, the V gene TRBV7-9; 7 nucleotides line up with TRBD2. CDR1 is SEHNR and CDR2 is FQNEAQ in the germline V gene (reference sequence). The CDR3 runs 15 residues. V shed 0 bases, J shed 4 bases, and the junction held 3 bases outside the gene matches. As DNA, the CDR3 is TGTGCCAGCAGCTTAGCGGGGGGACTATACAATGAGCAGTTCTTC. Translation: CASSLAGGLYNEQFF.

J is TRBJ1-4 and V is TRBV7-9, with 7 bases fitting TRBD1. Germline V gene data show CDR1 as SEHNR and CDR2 as FQNEAQ (reference sequence). The CDR3 is made up of 17 amino acids. V shed 0 bases, J shed 3 bases, and the junction held 7 bases outside the gene matches. The CDR3 region is CASSLAGRGAANEKLFF. The CDR3, as DNA: TGTGCCAGCAGCTTAGCGGGCAGGGGGGCAGCTAATGAAAAACTGTTTTTT.

V usage is TRBV27 and J usage is TRBJ2-3, with a weak D call TRBD1 (6 bases). CDR1 and CDR2 from the germline V gene are MNHEY and SMNVEV (reference sequence). The length of the CDR3 is 14 residues. V lost 9 bases and J 2 bases, leaving 15 bases between the germline ends. CDR3 in amino acids: CASALRGSTDTQYF. DNA of the CDR3: TGTGCCAGTGCGCTAAGGGGGTCCACAGATACGCAGTATTTT.

This sequence joins TRBV19 and TRBJ2-3, with D possibly called TRBD1 or TRBD2 (6 bases each). The CDR3 sequence is 14 residues long. In germline, CDR1 is LNHDA, CDR2 SQIVND (reference sequence). The ends were cut back, 8 bases at V and 0 bases at J, with 12 bases in the middle. The CDR3 nucleotides read TGTGCCAGTGCCCGGGGGCTAAGCACAGATACGCAGTATTTT. This codes for CASARGLSTDTQYF.

The rearrangement joins TRBV5-6 to TRBJ1-4; TRBD1 agrees at 8 bases. J was trimmed by 6 bases and V by 1 base; bases with no gene match: 5. The CDR3 length is 15 residues. Germline V gene lookup returns CDR1 SGHDT and CDR2 YYEEEE. CDR3 in DNA: TGTGCCAGCAGCTTGTCGCCGGGACAGGATGAAAAACTGTTTTTT. This gives the protein CASSLSPGQDEKLFF.

This clone turned up a few times. This chain connects TRBV6-1 to TRBJ2-1, with D uncertain. From germline, CDR1 is MNHNS and CDR2 SASEGT. The CDR3 spans 15 residues. Deletions cut 2 bases from V and 8 bases from J, with 16 bases between. The CDR3 nucleotides are TGTGCCAGCAGTGAAAATCCGGGTAGTTCGGATGAGCAGTTCTTC. The encoded protein is CASSENPGSSDEQFF.

This clone has a handful of counts. V usage is TRBV6-5 and J usage is TRBJ1-1, with D possibly being TRBD1 (5 bases). This CDR3 has 14 residues. Between the trimmed V and J ends, which lost 2 bases and 2 bases, there was a span of 9 bases. Germline values: CDR1 MNHEY, CDR2 SVGAGI. Here the CDR3 reads CASSYADSNTEAFF. The DNA of the CDR3 is TGTGCCAGCAGTTACGCAGACAGCAACACTGAAGCTTTCTTT.

J is TRBJ1-2 and V is TRBV27; D is unresolved. CDR3 size: 16 residues. Trimming stripped 4 bases from V and 8 bases from J, with 23 bases between. Per germline, CDR1 MNHEY and CDR2 SMNVEV (reference sequence). The CDR3 DNA reads TGTGCCAGCAGTTCCGCCCGAGGGTCCTACGCGCGGGGCTACACCTTC. Translation gives CASSSARGSYARGYTF.

This CDR3 reads CASSVEGGISYEQYF. CDR3 coding DNA: TGTGCCAGCAGCGTAGAAGGCGGAATATCCTACGAGCAGTACTTC. The chain employs TRBV9 and TRBJ2-7; D remains unclear. Trimming took off 0 bases at V and 1 base at J, with 11 bases between the two ends. Germline assignment: CDR1 SGDLS and CDR2 YYNGEE. The CDR3 has 15 residues.

Many counts were recorded for this clone. The gene calls are TRBV28 and TRBJ1-1, with TRBD1 identical over 8 bases. This CDR3 region has 15 residues. In germline, CDR1 is MDHEN, CDR2 SYDVKM. J was trimmed by 7 bases and V by 1 base; bases with no gene match: 8. Written as DNA, the CDR3 is TGTGCCAGCAGTTTATTTAGGACAGGGACCGGTGAAGCTTTCTTT. It specifies CASSLFRTGTGEAFF.

The gene calls are TRBV27 and TRBJ2-3; the match to TRBD2 covers 13 bases. Germline V gene data show CDR1 as MNHEY and CDR2 as SMNVEV (reference sequence). V trimming: 4 bases; J trimming: 4 bases; junction bases outside the gene matches: 5. The CDR3 runs to 16 residues. CDR3 sequence reads: CASSSGTSGASDTQYF. The CDR3 nucleotides are TGTGCCAGCAGTTCCGGGACTAGCGGGGCCTCAGATACGCAGTATTTT.

Sample share makes this clone medium-sized (0.01 to 0.1%). The chain combines TRBV18 with TRBJ2-4; D ambiguous. V was clipped by 2 bases and J by 0 bases, with 5 bases between them. The CDR3 contains 14 residues. Looked up from germline, CDR1 is KGHSH and CDR2 is LQKENI. As DNA, the CDR3 is TGTGCCAGCTCACCAACTGAAGCCAAAAACATTCAGTACTTC. It translates to CASSPTEAKNIQYF.

This clone was seen more than once but under ten times. This rearrangement joins TRBV19 to TRBJ1-1; 8 bases line up with TRBD1. Germline CDR1 LNHDA, CDR2 SQIVND (reference sequence). With 3 bases clipped from V and 3 bases from J, the junction kept 6 bases outside the gene matches. The CDR3 contains 15 residues. The CDR3 DNA is TGTGCCAGTAGTATTGGGACAGGCTTTGACACTGAAGCTTTCTTT. This encodes CASSIGTGFDTEAFF.

The rearrangement uses TRBV7-2 and TRBJ2-7, with D uncertain. Deletions cut 2 bases from V and 3 bases from J, with 11 bases between. The CDR3 is made up of 14 amino acids. Germline V gene lookup returns CDR1 SGHTA and CDR2 FQGNSA. The DNA for the CDR3 is TGTGCCAGCAGCTTATATGGCTCGGTCTACGAGCAGTACTTC. It is translated as CASSLYGSVYEQYF.

This chain links TRBV5-5 with TRBJ2-1; maybe TRBD1 (6 bases). Trimming removed 1 base at V and 5 bases at J, with 10 bases between. This CDR3 has 14 amino acids. Per the germline V gene, CDR1 is SGHKS and CDR2 is YYEKEE (reference sequence). CDR3 residues: CASSLQGWNNEQFF. CDR3 sequence (DNA): TGTGCCAGCAGCTTGCAGGGGTGGAACAATGAGCAGTTCTTC.

The chain employs TRBV2 and TRBJ2-1; D possibly corresponds to TRBD1 (6 bases). Trimming left V 5 bases short and J 9 bases short, with 20 bases between. This CDR3 has 15 residues. Germline V CDR1 and CDR2: SNHLY, FYNNEI. The CDR3 reads CASSPQGLHDSEQFF. In DNA, the CDR3 is TGTGCCAGCAGTCCCCAGGGGCTTCACGACAGTGAGCAGTTCTTC.

This chain uses TRBV6-5 with TRBJ2-3; 8 nucleotides align to TRBD2. CDR3 length: 14 amino acids. CDR1 and CDR2 from the germline V gene are MNHEY and SVGAGI. The J segment lost 6 bases and the V segment lost 2 bases, leaving 4 bases of the junction unmatched. CDR3 nucleotide sequence: TGTGCCAGCAGTTACGGACTAGCTTTGGATACGCAGTATTTT. As protein: CASSYGLALDTQYF.

The chain joins TRBV7-8 to TRBJ2-7, with D possibly being TRBD2 (7 bases). This CDR3 is 14 amino acids long. With 1 base removed from V and 3 bases from J, the gap between germline ends came to 10 bases. From germline, CDR1 is SGHVS and CDR2 FQNEAQ. This chain's CDR3 is CASSLGGGGYEQYF. The CDR3 nucleotides are TGTGCCAGCAGCTTAGGGGGGGGCGGCTACGAGCAGTACTTC.

The chain has TRBV27 and TRBJ2-3; D gene unclear. Trimming left V 1 base short and J 2 bases short, with 4 bases between. The CDR3 length is 13 residues. CDR1 MNHEY and CDR2 SMNVEV come from the germline V gene (reference sequence). The CDR3, as DNA: TGTGCCAGCAGTTTATTAAACACAGATACGCAGTATTTT. Residues: CASSLLNTDTQYF.